This entry describes one T cell receptor beta chain. Its antigen is unidentified. This entry is derived from a study of T cell responses to AZD1222 COVID-19 vaccine. Study overall: Doses given second, at about 4 or about 12 weeks, were pooled. Broader study findings: Increases in Spike-specific TCR breadth and depth were seen after two AZD1222 doses. Across the whole spike, CD4 TCRs peaked at regions 160-218 and 743-854.

Profiled with immunoSEQ multiplex PCR; TCRdb holds only in-frame clones, not every one. The profile shows fewer than 110,000 clones, approximately 86% of them singletons. The V gene's germline CDR1 is LNHDA and CDR2 SQIVND (reference sequence). There are 16 residues in the CDR3. The germline V and J ends were trimmed by 7 bases and 3 bases, with 21 bases remaining between them. The input for sequencing was peripheral blood, taken on day 0 of AZD1222 vaccination. This chain links TRBV19 with TRBJ1-2; no reliable D call. The clonotype was recovered from an adult in good health. CDR3 sequence reads: CASTFSLAQTYYGYTF. The CDR3 coding sequence is TGTGCCAGTACTTTTTCTTTGGCACAGACGTACTATGGCTACACCTTC.